Sequencing of this TCR beta chain was carried out in a study of T cell repertoires in cytomegalovirus infection. Study-level points and caveats: Dominating the ex vivo response were TCR beta clonotypes that were CMV-specific and HLA-C-restricted. Identification of carriers of CMV plus the relevant HLA was achieved through cumulative public TCR beta family frequency.

This clonotype came up many times. Antigen specificity is unknown. TCRdb used MiXCR to reprocess the reads, holding one entry per CDR3 protein. The repertoire holds some 130,000 distinct CDR3 sequences, with approximately 30% as singletons. Germline CDR1 is SGHTA and CDR2 is FQGNSA. V lost 2 bases, J lost 5 bases, and 8 bases stayed unmatched. CDR3 size: 16 residues. The chain couples TRBV7-2 to TRBJ1-1; 10 bases agree with TRBD1. This TCR derives from a human donor in good health (CMV status not recorded). Some clones in this sample may be carry-over from other donors' samples. The sample was CD8+ T cells from cultured PBMCs, taken from culture after CMV antigen stimulation. CDR3 bases: TGTGCCAGCAGCTTATTTGGGACAGGGGATTTGACTGAAGCTTTCTTT. Its translation: CASSLFGTGDLTEAFF.